The clone carrying this TCR beta chain was observed a handful of times. The data belong to a study of response to subunit inactivated influenza vaccine. From the RT-PCR reads, TCRdb called clonotypes with MiXCR, one entry per CDR3 protein. The sample lists 650,000 to 850,000 distinct CDR3 sequences, roughly 14% seen once, with approximately 7% in the top ten. The CDR3 extends over 13 amino acids. V was clipped by 7 bases and J by 6 bases; unmatched bases: 9. Germline lookup yields CDR1 SQVTM and CDR2 ANQGSEA. The sequences come from PBMCs from blood, collected less than 15 days before vaccination. The chain recombines TRBV29-1 with TRBJ2-1; 7 nucleotides align to TRBD1. The TCR originated in a man between 50 and 59 years old who received an inactivated influenza vaccine. The CDR3: CSARDSGFNEQFF. The CDR3 DNA is TGCAGCGCCCGGGACAGCGGATTCAATGAGCAGTTCTTC.